The sequence of this TCR beta chain was determined in a study of OX40 agonist ivuxolimab in advanced cancers. At the level of the study: At doses from 0.01 to 10 mg/kg, patients were given intravenous ivuxolimab every 2 weeks.

The data were produced by immunoSEQ multiplex PCR, yet TCRdb's version contains in-frame clones alone and is incomplete. Of some 70,000 clones in the sample, approximately 86% were seen once. Germline V lookup: CDR1 SGHNT, CDR2 YENEEA. Trimming took 0 bases from V and 13 from J, leaving 10 bases between them. The CDR3 spans 13 residues. Notes on the study in general: With doses of 0.1 to 3.0 mg/kg, CD4+ and CD8+ blood T cells had undergone clonal expansion by week 6. CD8+ T cells showed, on average, more clonal expansion than CD4+ cells. Partial responders receiving 0.1-3.0 mg/kg showed among the lowest clonal expansion.

This clone was recorded a few times. Its cognate antigen is unknown. The rearrangement joins TRBV11-3 to TRBJ1-6, with no clear D. The source was CD4+ or CD8+ T cells sorted from blood, collected in a trial of the OX40 agonist ivuxolimab. This clonotype was sampled from an adult with an advanced solid tumor such as melanoma, head and neck, liver or kidney cancer. The CDR3 coding sequence is TGTGCCAGCAGCTTAGATACAGATCGGCCCCTCCACTTT. It encodes CASSLDTDRPLHF.